The clone carrying this T cell receptor (beta chain) was seen only a few times. What it recognizes is unknown. PCR used 60 Vbeta primers and 13 Jbeta primers. TCRdb's table, derived via immunoSEQ multiplex PCR, lists solely in-frame clones and lacks some. The sample records some 130,000 clones, roughly 78% being singletons. This entry comes from a study of cytomegalovirus exposure and HLA in healthy donors. Study-level results: In vitro assays verified that a few CMV-associated chains recognized CMV antigens specifically. In a later analysis, TCR beta V- and J-gene trimming showed a link to a missense DCLRE1C variant. Productive rates of about 87% or about 30% were seen for most TCR beta V segments in an earlier analysis. Several top significant clusters appeared, in a later analysis, to be linked to common viral pathogens.

The CDR3 consists of 12 residues. V lost 6 bases and J lost 7; bases outside the gene matches: 5. Germline V gives CDR1 MNHEY, CDR2 SVGAGI. The genes are TRBV6-5 and TRBJ2-7, with 8 bases matching TRBD1. The sequence was collected from a middle-aged man in good health and CMV-seropositive. Sequencing input: PBMCs. CDR3 DNA sequence: TGTGCCAGCAGGCAGGGGGCGGGGGAGCAGTACTTC. This gives the protein CASRQGAGEQYF.